The 29 T cell receptor beta chains given below trace back to one sample, sequenced in a study of long-term antiretroviral therapy in people with HIV. The immunoSEQ assay was v3.0, run at survey level. Libraries were prepared by immunoSEQ multiplex PCR; TCRdb keeps only in-frame clonotypes and omits some of them. The sample yields about 21,000 clones, less than 85% seen once. Sample: unsorted PBMCs, taken 1.7 to 1.8 years before starting antiretroviral therapy. The receptors were sampled from a woman in her 40s with HIV.

The chain recombines TRBV9 with TRBJ2-7; TRBD2 matches at 8 bases. The CDR3 extends over 14 amino acids. The germline V gene encodes CDR1 SGDLS and CDR2 YYNGEE. The V and J ends lost 1 base and 2 bases, in that order; junction bases with no gene match: 2. CDR3 sequence (DNA): TGTGCCAGCAGCGTAAGCGGGGGCCCCTACGAGCAGTACTTC. This encodes CASSVSGGPYEQYF.

The CDR3 DNA follows: TGCGCCAGCAGCTCCGGGACAGGGGCCTACGAGCAGTACTTC. This sequence encodes CASSSGTGAYEQYF. This chain links TRBV5-1 with TRBJ2-7; TRBD1 aligns across 10 bases. The CDR3 is 14 amino acids. Germline V gene sequence: CDR1 SGHRS, CDR2 YFSETQ. Unmatched junction bases numbered 2, after V lost 3 bases and J lost 2 bases.

The chain carries TRBV30 and TRBJ1-3; D might be TRBD1 (5 bases). This CDR3 contains 18 residues. V was shortened by 1 base and J by 1 base, with 20 bases between the two germline ends. Germline V lookup: CDR1 GTSNPN, CDR2 SVGIG (reference sequence). The CDR3 is CAWSGDRGVHPSGNTIYF. The CDR3 nucleotides read TGTGCCTGGAGTGGGGATAGGGGAGTTCATCCTTCTGGAAACACCATATATTTT.

The V gene is TRBV9, the J gene TRBJ2-3; D is undetermined. Trimming removed 0 bases from V and 1 base from J, with 9 bases in between. Germline values: CDR1 SGDLS, CDR2 YYNGEE. The CDR3 length is 15 residues. CDR3 region: CASSVAHVGTDTQYF. CDR3 DNA sequence: TGTGCCAGCAGCGTAGCCCACGTGGGCACAGATACGCAGTATTTT.

This chain uses TRBV18 with TRBJ2-7; 9 bases align to TRBD2. The V segment lost 2 bases and the J segment 1 base; nucleotides outside the gene matches: 3. CDR3 length equals 15 residues. CDR1 and CDR2 (germline): KGHSH, LQKENI. In DNA form, the CDR3 reads TGTGCCAGCTCACCATTTGCGGGAGGGTCCTACGAGCAGTACTTC. Protein sequence: CASSPFAGGSYEQYF.

This chain uses TRBV5-6 with TRBJ2-7, with TRBD1 identical over 9 bases. Germline CDR1 and CDR2: SGHDT and YYEEEE. J lost 3 bases, V lost 5 bases, and 6 bases had no gene match. The CDR3 loop spans 14 amino acids. The CDR3 loop reads CASSSGTGFYEQYF. CDR3 DNA: TGTGCCAGCAGTTCCGGGACAGGGTTCTACGAGCAGTACTTC.

The rearrangement uses TRBV4-1 and TRBJ1-2; D not certain. The V gene lost 0 bases and the J gene lost 13 bases, with 21 bases spanning the gap. Germline-derived CDR1 and CDR2 are MGHRA and YSYEKL. This CDR3 is built from 15 residues. CDR3 sequence reads: CASSQDRVTGPTFTF. For the CDR3, the DNA is TGCGCCAGCAGCCAAGATAGGGTGACGGGCCCCACGTTCACCTTC.

This clone was detected a few times. The chain links TRBV7-9 to TRBJ1-2, with 9 bases lining up with TRBD1. The germline V gene has CDR1 SEHNR and CDR2 FQNEAQ (reference sequence). With V trimmed by 4 bases and J by 10 bases, 7 bases remained unmatched. There are 13 residues in the CDR3. CDR3 residues: CASSSTGGADYTF. CDR3 sequence (DNA): TGTGCCAGCAGCTCTACAGGGGGCGCGGACTACACCTTC.

This chain connects TRBV11-2 to TRBJ2-2; 10 bases line up with TRBD2. Germline V gene lookup returns CDR1 SGHAT and CDR2 FQNNGV. V shed 4 bases and J 5 bases; nucleotides not matched to a gene: 4. CDR3 length: 15 amino acids. The CDR3 here is CASSSPGLATGELFF. Written as DNA, the CDR3 is TGTGCCAGCAGCTCCCCGGGACTAGCGACCGGGGAGCTGTTTTTT.

The chain uses TRBV7-6 and TRBJ2-7; a weak D match, TRBD2 (6 bases). This CDR3 has 15 residues. Germline V CDR1 and CDR2: SGHVS, FNYEAQ. V was shortened by 9 bases and J by 2 bases, with 20 bases between the two germline ends. Here the CDR3 DNA reads TGTGCCAGTCAGCCGCAAGGAGGGGCTACCTACGAGCAGTACTTC. It yields the protein CASQPQGGATYEQYF.

The chain recombines TRBV11-3 with TRBJ1-1, with a weak D call TRBD1 (6 bases). Germline-derived CDR1 and CDR2 are SGHNT and YENEEA. The CDR3 is 15 residues long. The V end was cut by 9 bases, the J end by 1 base, with 18 bases between. This CDR3 is CASSGGRGENTEAFF. CDR3 in DNA: TGTGCCAGTTCGGGAGGCAGGGGCGAGAACACTGAAGCTTTCTTT.

The chain uses TRBV7-9 and TRBJ1-1; tentatively, D is TRBD1 (5 bases). Trimming removed 8 bases at V and 7 bases at J, with 8 bases between. CDR3 length equals 10 residues. Germline V gives CDR1 SEHNR, CDR2 FQNEAQ (reference sequence). The CDR3 DNA reads as TGTGCCAGCCAAGGGGTTGAAGCTTTCTTT. It encodes CASQGVEAFF.

This clone was seen more than once but under ten times. This chain connects TRBV7-9 to TRBJ2-7, with D possibly TRBD2 on 6 matching bases. Germline CDR1 reads SEHNR; CDR2 reads FQNEAQ (reference sequence). V was clipped by 4 bases and J by 6 bases, with 16 bases between them. The length of the CDR3 is 14 residues. The CDR3 here is CASSSLEGVGEQYF. The CDR3 nucleotides are TGTGCCAGCAGCTCACTGGAGGGCGTGGGCGAGCAGTACTTC.

The CDR3: CASSQAGGAPDTQYF. The CDR3 DNA follows: TGTGCCAGCAGCCAGGCGGGAGGGGCCCCAGATACGCAGTATTTT. The chain recombines TRBV5-4 with TRBJ2-3; TRBD2 matches 9 bases. V lost 4 bases and J lost 4; bases outside the gene matches: 7. CDR3 length: 15 amino acids. Germline assignment: CDR1 SGHNT and CDR2 YYREEE (reference sequence).

The chain combines TRBV2 with TRBJ2-7, with 9 bases lining up with TRBD2. The V gene's germline CDR1 is SNHLY and CDR2 FYNNEI. The CDR3 sequence is 14 residues long. V dropped 5 bases and J dropped 1; count of bases not matched to a gene: 3. CDR3 sequence reads: CASSLTSGSYEQYF. The CDR3 nucleotides are TGTGCCAGCAGTTTGACTAGCGGATCCTACGAGCAGTACTTC.

The chain has TRBV27 and TRBJ2-7; 9 bases fit TRBD2. V lost 5 bases, J lost 3 bases, and 20 bases stayed unmatched. CDR1 is MNHEY, CDR2 SMNVEV, per germline (reference sequence). This CDR3 comprises 19 residues. CDR3 in amino acids: CASSPLRGPQAGGLYEQYF. The DNA for the CDR3 is TGTGCCAGCAGTCCCCTTCGTGGCCCACAAGCGGGGGGCCTCTACGAGCAGTACTTC.

The chain combines TRBV27 with TRBJ2-1; 8 bases match TRBD2. The ends lost 4 bases at V and 10 bases at J; junction bases unmatched: 12. Germline CDR1 and CDR2: MNHEY and SMNVEV (reference sequence). This CDR3 contains 15 residues. The DNA of the CDR3 is TGTGCCAGCAGTTATCCCGGGACTAGTCTTCGGGAGCAGTTCTTC. This gives the protein CASSYPGTSLREQFF.

This sequence joins TRBV2 and TRBJ2-3, with 9 bases that match TRBD1. V shed 7 bases, J shed 0 bases, and the junction held 11 bases outside the gene matches. Germline V gene sequence: CDR1 SNHLY, CDR2 FYNNEI. This CDR3 contains 17 residues. Here the CDR3 reads CASMGTGYSTSTDTQYF. CDR3 nucleotides: TGTGCCAGCATGGGGACAGGGTACAGTACTAGCACAGATACGCAGTATTTT.

V and J are TRBV23-1 and TRBJ2-2; 11 bases line up with TRBD2. TRBV23-1 is an open reading frame whose function is uncertain. The CDR3 runs 14 residues. V shed 3 bases and J 6 bases; nucleotides not matched to a gene: 0. The CDR3 loop reads CASSHSGRAGELFF. The CDR3 nucleotides are TGCGCCAGCAGTCATAGCGGGAGGGCCGGGGAGCTGTTTTTT.

The chain employs TRBV7-2 and TRBJ1-3, with D unresolved. V gave up 4 bases and J gave up 4 bases, with 14 bases separating them. The CDR3 contains 15 residues. Germline CDR1 and CDR2: SGHTA and FQGNSA. The CDR3 protein is CASSWRAAPGNTIYF. CDR3 coding DNA: TGTGCCAGCAGCTGGAGGGCTGCTCCGGGAAACACCATATATTTT.

The rearrangement links TRBV18 to TRBJ2-2; D call uncertain. In germline, CDR1 is KGHSH, CDR2 LQKENI. The CDR3 has 13 residues. Trimming left V 3 bases short and J 1 base short, with 3 bases between. The CDR3 sequence: CASSPKNTGELFF. The DNA for the CDR3 is TGTGCCAGCTCACCCAAGAACACCGGGGAGCTGTTTTTT.

V is TRBV28 and J is TRBJ1-2; the D is unclear. Germline CDR1 and CDR2: MDHEN and SYDVKM. The length of the CDR3 is 13 residues. The V end was cut by 5 bases, the J end by 8 bases, with 15 bases between. CDR3 protein: CASSRKRPFGYTF. CDR3 sequence (DNA): TGTGCCAGCAGTCGGAAGAGGCCCTTCGGCTACACCTTC.

The chain employs TRBV7-2 and TRBJ1-2; 8 nucleotides agree with TRBD1. The CDR3 loop spans 13 amino acids. CDR1 is SGHTA and CDR2 is FQGNSA in the germline V gene. V shed 2 bases and J 8 bases; nucleotides not matched to a gene: 4. CDR3 in DNA: TGTGCCAGCAGCTTACAGGGGGCGCAGGGCTACACCTTC. Amino acids: CASSLQGAQGYTF.

The V and J genes are TRBV5-1 and TRBJ2-6, with TRBD1 matching over 9 bases. Germline-derived CDR1 and CDR2 are SGHRS and YFSETQ. V lost 7 bases, J lost 3 bases, and 2 bases stayed unmatched. This CDR3 region has 14 residues. The CDR3 sequence: CASAGQGGANVLTF. The CDR3 bases are TGCGCCAGCGCGGGACAGGGTGGGGCCAACGTCCTGACTTTC.

This chain joins TRBV10-1 and TRBJ1-5, with D unclear. This CDR3 spans 13 amino acids. The V end was cut by 0 bases, the J end by 2 bases, with 2 bases between. CDR1 is WNHNN and CDR2 is SYGVQD in the germline V gene (reference sequence). CDR3 sequence reads: CASSESGNQPQHF. The DNA for the CDR3 is TGCGCCAGCAGTGAGTCGGGCAATCAGCCCCAGCATTTT.

The chain combines TRBV15 with TRBJ2-1; weak D call: TRBD2 (5 bases). Germline-derived CDR1 and CDR2 are LNHNV and YYDKDF (reference sequence). The CDR3 runs 15 residues. V gave up 0 bases and J gave up 7 bases, with 13 bases separating them. CDR3 region: CATSRDPLAGNEQFF. CDR3 DNA: TGTGCCACCAGCAGAGATCCCCTAGCAGGTAATGAGCAGTTCTTC.

V and J are TRBV13 and TRBJ2-2, with unresolved D. The CDR3 covers 12 residues. The germline CDR1 and CDR2 sequences are PRHDT and FYEKMQ (reference sequence). The V end was cut by 3 bases, the J end by 3 bases, with 2 bases between. The CDR3 loop is CASSFYTGELFF. DNA of the CDR3: TGTGCCAGCAGCTTTTACACCGGGGAGCTGTTTTTT.

This chain connects TRBV30 to TRBJ1-5; maybe TRBD1 (6 bases). This CDR3 contains 14 residues. With 3 bases removed from V and 0 bases from J, the gap between germline ends came to 9 bases. The germline gives CDR1 GTSNPN, CDR2 SVGIG (reference sequence). The CDR3 nucleotides read TGTGCCTGGAGGGACAGCTATAGCAATCAGCCCCAGCATTTT. It encodes CAWRDSYSNQPQHF.

This chain connects TRBV5-6 to TRBJ1-1; 12 positions match TRBD1. V was pared by 0 bases and J by 1 base, with 7 bases of the junction left unmatched. CDR1 SGHDT and CDR2 YYEEEE come from the germline V gene. This CDR3 contains 18 residues. The CDR3 DNA is TGTGCCAGCAGCTTGGAATGGGACAGGGGGCAAGCGAACACTGAAGCTTTCTTT. This gives the protein CASSLEWDRGQANTEAFF.